This TCR beta chain was found in a study of somatic mutations in cytotoxic T cells in rheumatoid arthritis. Looking at the study overall: Peripheral blood samples of around 30 ml EDTA were taken from patients directly after diagnosis and before treatment.

Clones were sequenced by immunoSEQ multiplex PCR, and TCRdb holds only the in-frame ones, with some missing. The sample shows approximately 9,400 clones, 70% to 90% of them seen only once. This CDR3 contains 13 residues. J lost 2 bases, V lost 7 bases, and 4 bases had no gene match. The germline CDR1 and CDR2 sequences are SNHLY and FYNNEI. V gene TRBV2 combines with J gene TRBJ1-2; 7 bases are a match to TRBD1. This clonotype originated in an adult with rheumatoid arthritis. The sequenced sample was CD8+ T cells sorted from blood. CDR3 coding DNA: TGTGCCAGCATGGGGACAGAAAACTATGGCTACACCTTC. Translating gives CASMGTENYGYTF.